These 24 T cell receptor beta chains came from one sample sequenced in a study of shared clonotypes between healthy human individuals. TCRdb's table, derived via immunoSEQ multiplex PCR, lists solely in-frame clones and lacks some. This table holds about 2.4 million clones, over 85% found once. The sequencing input was naive CD4+ T cells from PBMCs. Subset of the sample: CD45RA+ positively selected. The receptors were sampled from a man aged 18-30 years in good health. Some clones in this sample may be carry-over from other donors' samples.

V is TRBV4-2 and J is TRBJ2-1; TRBD2 agrees at 10 bases. The CDR3 sequence is 16 residues long. J lost 7 bases, V lost 0 bases, and 6 bases had no gene match. Germline CDR1 LGHNA, CDR2 YNFKEQ. CDR3: CASSQEPSGRGNEQFF. The CDR3 region has the DNA TGTGCCAGCAGCCAAGAGCCTAGCGGGAGAGGGAATGAGCAGTTCTTC.

The V call is TRBV7-2, the J call TRBJ2-7; D call uncertain. V shed 1 base and J shed 3 bases, with 16 bases lying between them. Germline V lookup: CDR1 SGHTA, CDR2 FQGNSA. This CDR3 is 16 amino acids long. The CDR3 sequence: CASSLDSSPTLYEQYF. The CDR3 DNA reads TGTGCCAGCAGCTTAGATTCTAGTCCCACTCTCTACGAGCAGTACTTC.

The chain has TRBV12-1 and TRBJ1-1. TRBV12-1 is marked as a pseudogene. This CDR3 has 11 residues. The CDR3 region is CASSLDGEAFF. The CDR3, as DNA: TGTGCCAGCAGCTTAGACGGTGAAGCTTTCTTT.

The rearrangement joins TRBV10-3 to TRBJ1-3; 9 bases are shared with TRBD1. Germline CDR1 and CDR2: ENHRY and SYGVKD. The CDR3 has 17 residues. The J segment lost 0 bases and the V segment lost 6 bases, leaving 9 bases of the junction unmatched. This CDR3 is CAIRATGGAHSGNTIYF. In DNA form, the CDR3 reads TGTGCCATCAGAGCTACAGGGGGCGCTCACTCTGGAAACACCATATATTTT.

The chain has TRBV5-5 and TRBJ2-7, with D unclear. Trimming shortened V by 3 bases and J by 4 bases, and 8 bases separated the two germline ends. CDR3 length: 12 amino acids. Germline V gives CDR1 SGHKS, CDR2 YYEKEE (reference sequence). The chain's CDR3 is CASSWNSYEQYF. The DNA of the CDR3 is TGTGCCAGCAGCTGGAATTCTTACGAGCAGTACTTC.

The CDR3 nucleotides are TGTGCTAGTGGTCCGGACACTTTCCGTGGCTACACCTTC. Translated: CASGPDTFRGYTF. The V and J genes are TRBV12-5 and TRBJ1-2; the D gene is possibly TRBD1 (5 bases). The V end was cut by 5 bases, the J end by 7 bases, with 14 bases between. Germline assignment: CDR1 LGHNT and CDR2 FRNRAP. This CDR3 spans 13 amino acids.

The chain joins TRBV4-1 to TRBJ1-2; a weak D match, TRBD1 (5 bases). The CDR3 totals 15 residues. Germline CDR1 and CDR2: MGHRA and YSYEKL. Trimming left V 0 bases short and J 6 bases short, with 14 bases between. The CDR3 loop is CASSQDRGARNGYTF. The CDR3 nucleotides read TGCGCCAGCAGCCAAGATAGAGGGGCCCGAAATGGCTACACCTTC.

The chain uses TRBV7-8 and TRBJ2-2, with 7 bases identical to TRBD2. Trimming cost V 3 bases and J 2 bases; bases outside gene matches: 12. Per germline, CDR1 SGHVS and CDR2 FQNEAQ. The CDR3 contains 18 residues. CDR3 loop: CASSFVGLLAVNTGELFF. CDR3 in DNA: TGTGCCAGCAGCTTTGTCGGTCTTCTAGCGGTAAACACCGGGGAGCTGTTTTTT.

The chain has TRBV9 and TRBJ2-3; D might be TRBD2 (6 bases). V was pared by 4 bases and J by 2 bases, with 11 bases between. The CDR3 runs to 14 residues. CDR1 SGDLS and CDR2 YYNGEE come from the germline V gene. The CDR3 bases are TGTGCCAGCAGCCTTGGGGGGTACACAGATACGCAGTATTTT. It is translated as CASSLGGYTDTQYF.

Comment on this clone: Other DNA sequences in this sample translate to the same CDR3. The rearrangement joins TRBV6-6 to TRBJ2-7; possibly TRBD1 or TRBD2 for D (5 bases each). This CDR3 has 15 residues. Trimming removed 0 bases at V and 3 bases at J, with 12 bases between. In germline, CDR1 is MNHNY, CDR2 SVGAGI (reference sequence). CDR3: CASSYSTGAGYEQYF. The CDR3 coding sequence is TGTGCCAGCAGTTACTCGACCGGGGCGGGCTACGAGCAGTACTTC.

The chain couples TRBV28 to TRBJ2-7; the D call may be TRBD1 or TRBD2 (6 bases each). The CDR3 contains 16 residues. CDR1 is MDHEN and CDR2 is SYDVKM in the germline V gene. Trimming removed 4 bases at V and 8 bases at J, with 24 bases between. The CDR3 nucleotides are TGTGCCAGCAGTTCCCCCCCGGGGCGGGACATTTTGAAGCAGTACTTC. Its protein is CASSSPPGRDILKQYF.

The chain recombines TRBV5-6 with TRBJ1-2; D remains unclear. The CDR3 is 15 amino acids. V shed 3 bases and J shed 4 bases, with 16 bases lying between them. Germline V gene data show CDR1 as SGHDT and CDR2 as YYEEEE. The CDR3 coding sequence is TGTGCCAGCAGCTCCCTGCCGGGGAGAAGCTATGGCTACACCTTC. It codes for CASSSLPGRSYGYTF. Together with reference TRBV5-6 and TRBJ1-2, the CDR3 gives the full variable domain: DAGVTQSPTHLIKTRGQQVTLRCSPKSGHDTVSWYQQALGQGPQFIFQYYEEEERQRGNFPDRFSGHQFPNYSSELNVNALLLGDSALYLCASSSLPGRSYGYTFGSGTRLTVV.

About this clone itself: This same CDR3 is encoded by further DNA sequences in the sample. The rearrangement joins TRBV19 to TRBJ2-3; the match to TRBD2 covers 8 bases. Germline lookup yields CDR1 LNHDA and CDR2 SQIVND (reference sequence). J gave up 1 base and V 3 bases, and 6 bases lay outside the gene matches. This CDR3 has 16 residues. The CDR3 DNA reads TGTGCCAGTAGTATCGCTCGGGGACTAGGCACAGATACGCAGTATTTT. Translation gives CASSIARGLGTDTQYF.

This chain connects TRBV27 to TRBJ1-4, with D maybe TRBD1 (6 bases). Germline CDR1 and CDR2: MNHEY and SMNVEV (reference sequence). Trimming removed 5 bases at V and 0 bases at J, with 10 bases between. This CDR3 has 15 residues. The CDR3 DNA is TGTGCCAGCAGTCCGTGGACAGCAACTAATGAAAAACTGTTTTTT. Protein product: CASSPWTATNEKLFF.

The chain employs TRBV6-5 and TRBJ1-5; a possible D gene is TRBD1 (6 bases). The CDR3 runs to 15 residues. The germline CDR1 and CDR2 sequences are MNHEY and SVGAGI. V shed 7 bases and J shed 2 bases, with 15 bases lying between them. For the CDR3, the DNA is TGTGCCAGCAAAGCGGGGGCGCTCGGCAATCAGCCCCAGCATTTT. Translated, it gives CASKAGALGNQPQHF.

The chain has TRBV9 and TRBJ2-2; D unclear. Germline V gene sequence: CDR1 SGDLS, CDR2 YYNGEE. Deletions cut 0 bases from V and 0 bases from J, with 9 bases between. This CDR3 region has 16 residues. CDR3: CASSVDPSSNTGELFF. The DNA for the CDR3 is TGTGCCAGCAGCGTAGATCCCAGTTCGAACACCGGGGAGCTGTTTTTT.

The V gene is TRBV7-9, the J gene TRBJ2-7; no definite D call. The length of the CDR3 is 15 residues. Germline V lookup: CDR1 SEHNR, CDR2 FQNEAQ (reference sequence). Trimming removed 5 bases at V and 0 bases at J, with 14 bases between. The CDR3: CASSPWNTLSYEQYF. The CDR3 nucleotides read TGTGCCAGCAGCCCCTGGAACACTCTCTCCTACGAGCAGTACTTC.

The chain is built from TRBV9 and TRBJ1-1, with unresolved D. CDR1 SGDLS and CDR2 YYNGEE come from the germline V gene. Trimming pared 0 bases from V and 8 bases from J, leaving 8 bases between. The CDR3 has 12 amino acids. CDR3 nucleotide sequence: TGTGCCAGCAGCGTAGGGGAATCGGAAGCTTTCTTT. This translates into CASSVGESEAFF.

Points on this clone: Other DNA sequences of this sample code for an identical CDR3. This chain links TRBV5-1 with TRBJ2-1; the D is unclear. The CDR3 is 16 residues long. Germline CDR1 and CDR2: SGHRS and YFSETQ. V gave up 0 bases and J gave up 0 bases, with 10 bases separating them. The DNA for the CDR3 is TGCGCCAGCAGCTTGGTGGCCCAGAGCTCCTACAATGAGCAGTTCTTC. This encodes CASSLVAQSSYNEQFF.

The chain employs TRBV6-1 and TRBJ1-2; D might be TRBD1 (5 bases). Trimming left V 3 bases short and J 0 bases short, with 11 bases between. The CDR3 is 15 residues long. The V gene's germline CDR1 is MNHNS and CDR2 SASEGT. The CDR3 spells CASSEPGLSNYGYTF. The CDR3 DNA sequence: TGTGCCAGCAGTGAGCCAGGGCTGTCTAACTATGGCTACACCTTC.

This chain connects TRBV5-6 to TRBJ1-6, with a possible D match to TRBD1 (6 bases). V dropped 3 bases and J dropped 7 bases, with 11 bases sitting between them. CDR3 length equals 14 residues. Germline CDR1 is SGHDT and CDR2 is YYEEEE. In DNA form, the CDR3 reads TGTGCCAGCAGCTCTGACCAGGGGAATTCACCCCTCCACTTT. Its translation: CASSSDQGNSPLHF.

The chain carries TRBV5-1 and TRBJ2-3, with D perhaps TRBD1 (6 bases). This CDR3 comprises 15 residues. Trimming stripped 4 bases from V and 4 bases from J, with 16 bases between. The germline gives CDR1 SGHRS, CDR2 YFSETQ. The CDR3 sequence is CASSLTGQGADTQYF. For the CDR3, the DNA is TGCGCCAGCAGCCTCACAGGGCAGGGCGCAGATACGCAGTATTTT.

The chain combines TRBV4-2 with TRBJ1-5; 7 positions match TRBD1. The V segment lost 3 bases and the J segment 0 bases; nucleotides outside the gene matches: 2. The CDR3 extends over 15 amino acids. Germline CDR1 is LGHNA and CDR2 is YNFKEQ. The CDR3 is CASSQGQYSNQPQHF. The CDR3 DNA follows: TGTGCCAGCAGCCAGGGACAGTATAGCAATCAGCCCCAGCATTTT.

The chain joins TRBV5-1 to TRBJ2-3; the D gene is possibly TRBD1 (6 bases). CDR3 size: 17 residues. Germline CDR1 SGHRS, CDR2 YFSETQ. V lost 1 base, J lost 0 bases, and 15 bases lay in between. The CDR3 DNA sequence: TGCGCCAGCAGCTTGCCACCGGGACACCGGAGCACAGATACGCAGTATTTT. It codes for CASSLPPGHRSTDTQYF.